What follows is one T cell receptor (beta chain) and its context. Calling Graves' hyperthyroidism stable meant ophthalmopathy did not progress within 18 months. The sample is drawn from a study of T cells in Graves' hyperthyroidism and ophthalmopathy. Amplified regions were TCR beta CDR3 sequences from RNA transcripts. HTBI primers were used for first-round RT-PCR of the TCR CDR3. TCRdb reprocessed the multiplex PCR reads via MiXCR and lists one record per CDR3 protein. The sample consists of 350,000 to 500,000 distinct CDR3 sequences, about 13% of them appearing once. The TCR sequence derives from a woman between 18 and 30 years old with Graves' hyperthyroidism. Sequencing was carried out using blood.

CDR3 nucleotides: TGTGCCAGTAGTACCGGCGGGAGGGTTTACAATGAGCAGTTCTTC. This translates into CASSTGGRVYNEQFF. The V call is TRBV19, the J call TRBJ2-1; 9 bases are a match to TRBD2. This CDR3 has 15 amino acids. V was clipped by 4 bases and J by 4 bases; unmatched bases: 5. Germline V CDR1 and CDR2: LNHDA, SQIVND (reference sequence).